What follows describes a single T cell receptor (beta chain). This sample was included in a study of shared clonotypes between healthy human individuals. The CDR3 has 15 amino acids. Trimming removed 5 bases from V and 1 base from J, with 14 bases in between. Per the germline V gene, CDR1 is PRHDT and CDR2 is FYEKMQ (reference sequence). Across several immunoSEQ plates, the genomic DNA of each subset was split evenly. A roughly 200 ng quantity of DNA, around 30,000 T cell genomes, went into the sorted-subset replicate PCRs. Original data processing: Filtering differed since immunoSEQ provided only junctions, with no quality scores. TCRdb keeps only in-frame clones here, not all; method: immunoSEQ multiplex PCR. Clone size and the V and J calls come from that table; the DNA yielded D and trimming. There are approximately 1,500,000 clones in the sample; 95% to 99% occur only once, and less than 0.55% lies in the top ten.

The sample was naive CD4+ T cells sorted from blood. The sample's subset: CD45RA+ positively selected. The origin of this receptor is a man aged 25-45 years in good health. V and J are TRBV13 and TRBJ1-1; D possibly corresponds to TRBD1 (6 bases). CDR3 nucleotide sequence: TGTGCCAGCAGCCCCCGTCCAGGGGCGAACACTGAAGCTTTCTTT. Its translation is CASSPRPGANTEAFF. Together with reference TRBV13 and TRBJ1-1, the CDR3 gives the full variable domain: AAGVIQSPRHLIKEKRETATLKCYPIPRHDTVYWYQQGPGQDPQFLISFYEKMQSDKGSIPDRFSAQQFSDYHSELNMSSLELGDSALYFCASSPRPGANTEAFFGQGTRLTVV.